The 8 T cell receptor beta chains below were found in one sample sequenced in a study of T cell responses to AZD1222 COVID-19 vaccine. Assay: immunoSEQ multiplex PCR; the TCRdb copy retains only in-frame clones and omits some. The sample comprises 110,000 or so clones, over 75% of which are singletons, and 2% to 3% rests with the top ten. Sequencing was performed on peripheral blood, taken on day 0 of AZD1222 vaccination. The receptors stem from an adult in good health.

The J gene is TRBJ1-2, the V gene TRBV7-8; unclear D gene. The V and J ends lost 1 base and 7 bases respectively, with 7 bases between them. Per the germline V gene, CDR1 is SGHVS and CDR2 is FQNEAQ. The CDR3 extends over 12 amino acids. CDR3 residues: CASSLDRAGYTF. CDR3 in DNA: TGTGCCAGCAGCTTAGATAGGGCTGGCTACACCTTC.

V is TRBV5-1 and J is TRBJ2-2; unclear D gene. The germline CDR1 and CDR2 sequences are SGHRS and YFSETQ. CDR3 length: 17 residues. Trimming removed 3 bases from V and 3 bases from J, with 18 bases in between. CDR3 in amino acids: CASSSQGRRTDTGELFF. The CDR3 coding sequence is TGCGCCAGCAGCTCTCAAGGACGGCGAACGGACACCGGGGAGCTGTTTTTT.

V is TRBV27 and J is TRBJ1-6; 9 positions match TRBD1. CDR1 MNHEY and CDR2 SMNVEV come from the germline V gene (reference sequence). The V and J ends lost 8 bases and 6 bases, in that order; junction bases with no gene match: 8. The CDR3 loop spans 15 amino acids. CDR3 nucleotides: TGTGCCAGCTCCCTGGAGGGACAGGGTAATTCACCCCTCCACTTT. Translated, it gives CASSLEGQGNSPLHF.

The chain has TRBV29-1 and TRBJ1-1, with TRBD1 as a possible D gene (5 bases). Germline values: CDR1 SQVTM, CDR2 ANQGSEA. The CDR3 sequence is 15 residues long. Trimming pared 6 bases from V and 3 bases from J, leaving 20 bases between. The CDR3 DNA sequence: TGCAGCGTGTCCGGGAGGAAGTGGGGGGACACTGAAGCTTTCTTT. This codes for CSVSGRKWGDTEAFF.

The V call is TRBV7-2, the J call TRBJ1-1; tentatively, D is TRBD1 (5 bases). With 1 base removed from V and 8 bases from J, the gap between germline ends came to 11 bases. There are 13 residues in the CDR3. The germline CDR1 and CDR2 sequences are SGHTA and FQGNSA. Here the CDR3 reads CASSLVGGLEAFF. CDR3 DNA: TGTGCCAGCAGCTTAGTGGGGGGATTAGAAGCTTTCTTT.

The CDR3 DNA sequence: TGTGCCAGTAGTAACGGACAAGAGACCCAGTACTTC. This translates into CASSNGQETQYF. The chain combines TRBV19 with TRBJ2-5; D uncertain. This CDR3 region has 12 residues. Germline V gene sequence: CDR1 LNHDA, CDR2 SQIVND (reference sequence). V was shortened by 4 bases and J by 2 bases, with 5 bases between the two germline ends.

The chain recombines TRBV7-2 with TRBJ1-3; a weak D match, TRBD1 (6 bases). V was shortened by 2 bases and J by 11 bases, with 16 bases between the two germline ends. This CDR3 has 14 residues. Germline CDR1 and CDR2: SGHTA and FQGNSA. The CDR3 coding sequence is TGTGCCAGCAGCTTACTCAGGGGACCCCAATCCATATATTTT. It yields the protein CASSLLRGPQSIYF.

The J gene is TRBJ2-5, the V gene TRBV3-1 (or the pseudogene TRBV3-2); TRBD1 is a possible D gene (7 bases). There are 13 residues in the CDR3. CDR1 LGHDT and CDR2 YNNKEL come from the germline V gene (reference sequence). Deletions cut 3 bases from V and 5 bases from J, with 10 bases between. The CDR3 sequence is CASSHPGGETQYF. Here the CDR3 DNA reads TGTGCCAGCAGCCATCCAGGGGGGGAGACCCAGTACTTC.